This T cell receptor (beta chain) was sequenced in a study of beta chain features in type 1 diabetes. Findings and caveats of the study: PCR may have favored shorter templates equally in patients and controls. A closer apparent resemblance between naive, central memory and Treg TCRB repertoires was seen in patients than in healthy donors. TCRB CDR3 length was moderately but significantly reduced in all four CD4+ subsets of Type 1 diabetes patients. In type 1 diabetes patients, VDJ junctions had fewer insertions; deletions at these junctions were more frequent.

Reverse transcription of all isolated RNA meant that expressed TCRB transcripts were sequenced. Sequencing was performed with immunoSEQ multiplex PCR; in TCRdb, only in-frame clones are kept and a portion is missing. The sample includes about 330,000 clones, approximately 10% of them seen just once. Of note for this clone: Its specificity is unknown.

The germline V gene encodes CDR1 SNHLY and CDR2 FYNNEI. The CDR3 is made up of 15 amino acids. J lost 3 bases, V lost 4 bases, and 7 bases had no gene match. This chain joins TRBV2 and TRBJ2-7, with 9 nucleotides matching TRBD1. Sequenced input: naive CD4+ T cells from blood. This TCR derives from a woman aged 25 to 45 in good health. CDR3 nucleotide sequence: TGTGCCAGCAGTGCCACCGGGACAGGGAACTACGAGCAGTACTTC. Protein product: CASSATGTGNYEQYF.